Here is one TCR beta chain with its context. Its matching antigen is unknown. This record belongs to a study of cytomegalovirus exposure and HLA in healthy donors. Study-wide results and limits: Prior analysis indicated that the majority of TCR beta V segments exhibited productivity approximately 87% or approximately 30% of the time. Analyzed later, association rates of TCRs varied across HLA loci, with DRB1 most and HLA-C fewest. With high specificity and sensitivity, the classifier reportedly diagnosed cytomegalovirus status.

With 60 Vbeta and 13 Jbeta primers, the PCR was carried out. Per the original data handling: Per a later analysis, the number of unique TCR beta chains was some 82 million, of which around 10 million were shared. The assay was immunoSEQ multiplex PCR, and TCRdb's table has in-frame clones only and misses some. V, J and clone size were drawn from that table, and D and trimming were deduced from the DNA. The data show roughly 70,000 clones, almost 85% seen once. Specimen: PBMCs. This TCR derives from a man aged 18 to 30 in good health and CMV-seronegative.

The DNA of the CDR3 is TGTGCCAGCAGCCAGTGGACAGGGAACAATCAGCCCCAGCATTTT. Its protein product is CASSQWTGNNQPQHF. This chain connects TRBV11-2 to TRBJ1-5, with 8 positions matching TRBD1. Germline CDR1 SGHAT, CDR2 FQNNGV. The CDR3 runs 15 residues. The V and J ends lost 5 bases and 3 bases, in that order; junction bases with no gene match: 6. Full variable domain (outside the CDR3, taken from reference TRBV11-2 and TRBJ1-5): EAGVAQSPRYKIIEKRQSVAFWCNPISGHATLYWYQQILGQGPKLLIQFQNNGVVDDSQLPKDRFSAERLKGVDSTLKIQPAKLEDSAVYLCASSQWTGNNQPQHFGDGTRLSIL.